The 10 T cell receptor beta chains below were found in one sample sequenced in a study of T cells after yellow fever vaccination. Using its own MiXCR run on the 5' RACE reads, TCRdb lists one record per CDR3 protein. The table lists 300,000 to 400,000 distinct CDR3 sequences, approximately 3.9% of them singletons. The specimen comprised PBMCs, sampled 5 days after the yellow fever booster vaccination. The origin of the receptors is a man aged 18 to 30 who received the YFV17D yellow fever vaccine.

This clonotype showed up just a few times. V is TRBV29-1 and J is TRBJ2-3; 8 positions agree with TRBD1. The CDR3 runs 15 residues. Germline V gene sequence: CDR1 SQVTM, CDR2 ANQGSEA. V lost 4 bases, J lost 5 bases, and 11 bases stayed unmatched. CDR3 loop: CSVVTGTGAVDTQYF. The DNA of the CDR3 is TGCAGCGTTGTCACCGGGACAGGAGCTGTAGATACGCAGTATTTT.

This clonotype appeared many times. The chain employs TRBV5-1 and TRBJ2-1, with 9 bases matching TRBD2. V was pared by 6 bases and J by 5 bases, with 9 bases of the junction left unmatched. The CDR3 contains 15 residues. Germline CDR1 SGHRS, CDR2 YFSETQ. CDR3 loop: CASNPIAGVDNEQFF. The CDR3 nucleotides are TGCGCCAGCAACCCGATAGCGGGGGTTGACAATGAGCAGTTCTTC. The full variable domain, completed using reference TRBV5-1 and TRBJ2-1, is KAGVTQTPRYLIKTRGQQVTLSCSPISGHRSVSWYQQTPGQGLQFLFEYFSETQRNKGNFPGRFSGRQFSNSRSEMNVSTLELGDSALYLCASNPIAGVDNEQFFGPGTRLTVL.

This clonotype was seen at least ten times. This chain's CDR3 is CASSPDSRNTGELFF. In nucleotides, the CDR3 is TGTGCCAGCAGCCCGGACAGTCGGAACACCGGGGAGCTGTTTTTT. The V call is TRBV5-6, the J call TRBJ2-2; weak D call: TRBD1 (6 bases). The CDR3 sequence is 15 residues long. V lost 4 bases to trimming and J lost 1 base, with 11 bases between them. Germline V gene sequence: CDR1 SGHDT, CDR2 YYEEEE.

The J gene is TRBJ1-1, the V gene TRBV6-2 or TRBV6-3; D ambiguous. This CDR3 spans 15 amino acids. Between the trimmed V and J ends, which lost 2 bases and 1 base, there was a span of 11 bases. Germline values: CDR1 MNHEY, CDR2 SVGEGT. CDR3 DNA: TGTGCCAGCAGTTACCGGGGTCGGGGGAACACTGAAGCTTTCTTT. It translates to CASSYRGRGNTEAFF.

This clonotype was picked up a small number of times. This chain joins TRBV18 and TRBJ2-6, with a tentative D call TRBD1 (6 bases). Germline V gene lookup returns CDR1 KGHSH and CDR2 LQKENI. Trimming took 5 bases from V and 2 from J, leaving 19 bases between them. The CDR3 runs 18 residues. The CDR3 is CASSLRTAKWPGANVLTF. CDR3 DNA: TGTGCCAGCTCATTGCGGACAGCGAAATGGCCTGGGGCCAACGTCCTGACTTTC.

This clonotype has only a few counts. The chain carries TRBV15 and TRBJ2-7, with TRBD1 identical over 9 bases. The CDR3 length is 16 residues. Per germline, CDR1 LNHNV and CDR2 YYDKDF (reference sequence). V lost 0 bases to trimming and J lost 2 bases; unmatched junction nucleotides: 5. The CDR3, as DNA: TGTGCCACCAGCAGAGATAGGACAGGGGCTGCCTACGAGCAGTACTTC. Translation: CATSRDRTGAAYEQYF.

DNA of the CDR3: TGTGCCATCAGTGACCCCTCCAGGGGGCCGGGCGAGCAGTACTTC. This translates into CAISDPSRGPGEQYF. This chain links TRBV10-3 with TRBJ2-7; TRBD1 aligns across 8 bases. Germline V gene sequence: CDR1 ENHRY, CDR2 SYGVKD. The length of the CDR3 is 15 residues. Trimming cost V 3 bases and J 6 bases; bases outside gene matches: 10.

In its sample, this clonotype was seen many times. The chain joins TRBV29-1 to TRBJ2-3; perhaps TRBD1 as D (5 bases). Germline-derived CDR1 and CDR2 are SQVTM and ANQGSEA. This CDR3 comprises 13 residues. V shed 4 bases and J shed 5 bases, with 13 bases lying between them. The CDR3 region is CSVGLRQIDTQYF. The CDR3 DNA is TGCAGCGTTGGACTCCGACAGATAGATACGCAGTATTTT.

CDR3 amino acids: CASSLAGQGATEAFF. DNA of the CDR3: TGCGCCAGCAGCTTGGCCGGTCAGGGGGCAACTGAAGCTTTCTTT. This chain uses TRBV5-1 with TRBJ1-1; 8 bases are a match to TRBD1. Germline assignment: CDR1 SGHRS and CDR2 YFSETQ. The CDR3 sequence is 15 residues long. The J segment lost 5 bases and the V segment lost 0 bases, leaving 6 bases of the junction unmatched. Full variable domain (outside the CDR3, taken from reference TRBV5-1 and TRBJ1-1): KAGVTQTPRYLIKTRGQQVTLSCSPISGHRSVSWYQQTPGQGLQFLFEYFSETQRNKGNFPGRFSGRQFSNSRSEMNVSTLELGDSALYLCASSLAGQGATEAFFGQGTRLTVV.

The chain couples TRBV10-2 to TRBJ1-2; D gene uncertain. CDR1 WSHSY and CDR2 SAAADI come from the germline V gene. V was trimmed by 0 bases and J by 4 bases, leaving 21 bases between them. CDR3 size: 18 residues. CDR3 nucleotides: TGCGCCAGCAGTGAGTCGCCCCGGCGTCGGCCTTCCAGCTATGGCTACACCTTC. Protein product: CASSESPRRRPSSYGYTF.